This T cell receptor beta chain is drawn from a study of sequential checkpoint blockade in melanoma. Data came from immunoSEQ multiplex PCR; TCRdb stores just in-frame clones and leaves some out. The sample shows fewer than 20,000 clones, over 70% of them seen only once. Germline CDR1 and CDR2: MDHEN and SYDVKM. This CDR3 is 14 amino acids long. Trimming cost V 3 bases and J 3 bases; bases outside gene matches: 0. Treatment reported: randomized to nivolumab then ipilimumab (arm A) or the reverse (arm B). DNA-damaging chemotherapy had not been given to any patient beforehand. Live CD3+CD8+ CD19− CD56− cells were sorted from PBMCs.

V gene TRBV28 combines with J gene TRBJ2-7, with 12 bases fitting TRBD2. The sequence was obtained from a human donor with melanoma. The sequenced sample was CD8+ T cells sorted from blood (inferred from file names), obtained from a patient given nivolumab and ipilimumab in sequence. CDR3 nucleotide sequence: TGTGCCAGCAGTTTGGGACTAGCGGGCTACGAGCAGTACTTC. It is translated as CASSLGLAGYEQYF.